These 16 T cell receptor beta chains came from one sample sequenced in a study of cytomegalovirus exposure and HLA in healthy donors. With 60 Vbeta and 13 Jbeta primers, the PCR was carried out. Sequencing used immunoSEQ multiplex PCR; TCRdb keeps in-frame clones, though not all of them. Among around 200,000 clones listed, 75% to 85% were seen once. The sample consisted of PBMCs. These receptor sequences come from a boy aged 5-17 years in good health and CMV-seronegative.

The chain couples TRBV11-3 to TRBJ2-5, with TRBD1 identical over 11 bases. With V trimmed by 8 bases and J by 6 bases, 14 bases remained unmatched. Germline-derived CDR1 and CDR2 are SGHNT and YENEEA. The CDR3 has 16 residues. The DNA of the CDR3 is TGTGCCAGCCGCTATACCGGGACAGGGGGTTTGAAGACCCAGTACTTC. Translation: CASRYTGTGGLKTQYF.

The genes are TRBV12-5 and TRBJ2-1; 7 nucleotides agree with TRBD2. CDR3 length: 13 residues. Germline V gene data show CDR1 as LGHNT and CDR2 as FRNRAP. J lost 8 bases, V lost 6 bases, and 7 bases had no gene match. The CDR3 region is CASGGTSVDEQFF. CDR3 sequence (DNA): TGTGCTAGTGGGGGAACTAGCGTCGATGAGCAGTTCTTC.

This sequence joins TRBV10-3 and TRBJ1-2; a weak D match, TRBD1 (6 bases). Per the germline V gene, CDR1 is ENHRY and CDR2 is SYGVKD. This CDR3 spans 12 amino acids. Deletions cut 7 bases from V and 6 bases from J, with 12 bases between. This chain's CDR3 is CAIKGVGDGYTF. CDR3 DNA: TGTGCCATCAAGGGGGTAGGTGATGGCTACACCTTC.

The chain employs TRBV28 and TRBJ1-1; D might be TRBD1 (6 bases). CDR3 length: 12 residues. CDR1 and CDR2 (germline): MDHEN, SYDVKM. V gave up 6 bases and J gave up 10 bases, with 15 bases separating them. The CDR3 DNA reads as TGTGCCAGCAGCCAGGACAGTCGACGAGCTTTCTTT. It is translated as CASSQDSRRAFF. Filled out from reference TRBV28 and TRBJ1-1, the complete variable domain reads DVKVTQSSRYLVKRTGEKVFLECVQDMDHENMFWYRQDPGLGLRLIYFSYDVKMKEKGDIPEGYSVSREKKERFSLILESASTNQTSMYLCASSQDSRRAFFGQGTRLTVV.

V gene TRBV7-3 combines with J gene TRBJ2-7; 8 bases map to TRBD1. The CDR3 totals 14 residues. From germline, CDR1 is SGHTA and CDR2 FQGTGA. J was trimmed by 5 bases and V by 5 bases; bases with no gene match: 8. The CDR3 bases are TGTGCCAGCAGCCCGGACAGGGCGTCCCACGAGCAGTACTTC. Its translation is CASSPDRASHEQYF.

This clone was counted a few times. The chain recombines TRBV9 with TRBJ2-7; D call uncertain. Germline lookup yields CDR1 SGDLS and CDR2 YYNGEE. The CDR3 length is 15 residues. V shed 3 bases and J shed 3 bases, with 16 bases lying between them. CDR3 in amino acids: CASSEKPISGYEQYF. CDR3 coding DNA: TGTGCCAGCAGCGAAAAACCTATTTCGGGCTACGAGCAGTACTTC.

This chain uses TRBV10-3 with TRBJ2-2; D is perhaps TRBD1 (5 bases). Trimming stripped 10 bases from V and 0 bases from J, with 12 bases between. This CDR3 is 14 amino acids long. The germline gives CDR1 ENHRY, CDR2 SYGVKD. The CDR3 region has the DNA TGTGCCACTAGACAGAACGCGAACACCGGGGAGCTGTTTTTT. This translates into CATRQNANTGELFF.

V usage is TRBV4-3 and J usage is TRBJ2-1; weak D call: TRBD1 (7 bases). With 2 bases removed from V and 2 bases from J, the gap between germline ends came to 19 bases. This CDR3 region has 18 residues. Germline V gives CDR1 LGHNA, CDR2 YSLEER. Here the CDR3 reads CASSQIRSSGGPYNEQFF. The CDR3 bases are TGCGCCAGCAGCCAAATACGCTCGTCAGGGGGGCCCTACAATGAGCAGTTCTTC.

The V and J genes are TRBV7-6 and TRBJ2-5; a possible D gene is TRBD1 (6 bases). Germline V CDR1 and CDR2: SGHVS, FNYEAQ. V lost 5 bases and J lost 5, with 18 bases in between. The CDR3 consists of 15 residues. The CDR3 protein is CASSASRGVGETQYF. The CDR3 nucleotides are TGTGCCAGCAGCGCCAGCAGGGGTGTAGGGGAGACCCAGTACTTC.

The V call is TRBV7-8, the J call TRBJ1-2; possibly TRBD1 for D (6 bases). Germline V gene lookup returns CDR1 SGHVS and CDR2 FQNEAQ. This CDR3 is 15 amino acids long. Between the trimmed V and J ends, which lost 5 bases and 5 bases, there was a span of 18 bases. CDR3 DNA: TGTGCCAGCAGCCGAAACCCCGGGACAAAATATGGCTACACCTTC. Its translation is CASSRNPGTKYGYTF.

The V call is TRBV30, the J call TRBJ1-5; no definite D call. V was trimmed by 1 base and J by 7 bases, leaving 14 bases between them. Germline CDR1 reads GTSNPN; CDR2 reads SVGIG (reference sequence). This CDR3 is built from 14 residues. This CDR3 is CAWSAHGRRQPQHF. The CDR3 nucleotides are TGTGCCTGGAGTGCCCACGGTAGGAGGCAGCCCCAGCATTTT.

J is TRBJ1-4 and V is TRBV4-1; no reliable D call. This CDR3 has 21 amino acids. V lost 0 bases to trimming and J lost 0 bases, with 23 bases between them. The germline V gene encodes CDR1 MGHRA and CDR2 YSYEKL. The chain's CDR3 is CASSQERQRLGEVTTNEKLFF. The CDR3 DNA sequence: TGCGCCAGCAGCCAAGAGAGGCAAAGGCTCGGGGAAGTGACAACTAATGAAAAACTGTTTTTT.

This clone appeared a few times. V gene TRBV30 combines with J gene TRBJ1-2; 11 bases align to TRBD1. With V trimmed by 0 bases and J by 1 base, 4 bases remained unmatched. The CDR3 extends over 16 amino acids. CDR1 and CDR2 (germline): GTSNPN, SVGIG (reference sequence). The CDR3 DNA reads TGTGCCTGGAGTGTTAAAGGGACAGGGGGTAACTATGGCTACACCTTC. Amino acid sequence: CAWSVKGTGGNYGYTF. Using reference TRBV30 and TRBJ1-2 for the parts outside the CDR3, the full variable domain is SQTIHQWPATLVQPVGSPLSLECTVEGTSNPNLYWYRQAAGRGLQLLFYSVGIGQISSEVPQNLSASRPQDRQFILSSKKLLLSDSGFYLCAWSVKGTGGNYGYTFGSGTRLTVV.

The V call is TRBV6-5, the J call TRBJ1-1; D not resolved. Germline CDR1 is MNHEY and CDR2 is SVGAGI. Trimming removed 0 bases from V and 0 bases from J, with 11 bases in between. CDR3 length: 16 residues. The CDR3 spells CASSYSGLTMNTEAFF. For the CDR3, the DNA is TGTGCCAGCAGTTACTCCGGACTGACAATGAACACTGAAGCTTTCTTT.

The chain has TRBV19 and TRBJ1-2; maybe TRBD1 (5 bases). Trimming removed 7 bases from V and 4 bases from J, with 16 bases in between. The germline CDR1 and CDR2 sequences are LNHDA and SQIVND (reference sequence). The CDR3 consists of 14 residues. CDR3 DNA: TGTGCCAGTAAGGGGCCTCCCACTGCCTATGGCTACACCTTC. Its translation is CASKGPPTAYGYTF.

The rearrangement links TRBV7-9 to TRBJ1-2; TRBD1 is a possible D gene (5 bases). The germline V gene has CDR1 SEHNR and CDR2 FQNEAQ (reference sequence). V dropped 4 bases and J dropped 4 bases, with 28 bases sitting between them. The length of the CDR3 is 19 residues. The CDR3 DNA reads as TGTGCCAGCAGCTCATATAGTGCCCGGTTTCGGGGACTGGGCTATGGCTACACCTTC. This codes for CASSSYSARFRGLGYGYTF.